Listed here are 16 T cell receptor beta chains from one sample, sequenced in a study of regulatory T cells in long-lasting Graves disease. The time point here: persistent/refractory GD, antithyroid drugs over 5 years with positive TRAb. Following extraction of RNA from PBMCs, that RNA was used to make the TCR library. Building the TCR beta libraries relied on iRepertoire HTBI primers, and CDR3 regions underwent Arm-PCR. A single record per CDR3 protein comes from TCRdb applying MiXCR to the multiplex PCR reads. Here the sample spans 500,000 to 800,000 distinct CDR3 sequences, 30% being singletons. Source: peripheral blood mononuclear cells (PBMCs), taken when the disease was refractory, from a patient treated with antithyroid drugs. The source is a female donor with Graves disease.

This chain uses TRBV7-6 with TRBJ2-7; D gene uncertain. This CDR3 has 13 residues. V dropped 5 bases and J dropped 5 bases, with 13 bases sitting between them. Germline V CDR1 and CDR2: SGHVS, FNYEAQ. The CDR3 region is CASSLLGENEQYF. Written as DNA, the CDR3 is TGTGCCAGCAGCCTATTAGGAGAGAACGAGCAGTACTTC.

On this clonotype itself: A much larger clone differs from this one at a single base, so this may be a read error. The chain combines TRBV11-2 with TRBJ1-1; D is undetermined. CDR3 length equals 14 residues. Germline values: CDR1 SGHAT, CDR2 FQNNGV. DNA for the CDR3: TGTGCCAGCAGCTTAGAAGGCTCGAACACTGAAGCTCTCTTT. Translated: CASSLEGSNTEALF.

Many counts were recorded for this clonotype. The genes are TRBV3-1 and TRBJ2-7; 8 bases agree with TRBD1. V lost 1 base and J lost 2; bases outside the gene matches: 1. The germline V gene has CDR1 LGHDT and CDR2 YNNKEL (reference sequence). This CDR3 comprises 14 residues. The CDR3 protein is CASSQGTGTYEQYF. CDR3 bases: TGTGCCAGCAGCCAAGGGACAGGGACCTACGAGCAGTACTTC.

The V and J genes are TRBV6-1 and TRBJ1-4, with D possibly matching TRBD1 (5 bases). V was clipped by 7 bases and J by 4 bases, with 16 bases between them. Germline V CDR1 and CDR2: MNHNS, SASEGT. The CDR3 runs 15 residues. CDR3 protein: CASKEGSAGNEKLFF. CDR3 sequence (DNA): TGTGCCAGCAAGGAGGGGTCAGCCGGTAATGAAAAACTGTTTTTT.

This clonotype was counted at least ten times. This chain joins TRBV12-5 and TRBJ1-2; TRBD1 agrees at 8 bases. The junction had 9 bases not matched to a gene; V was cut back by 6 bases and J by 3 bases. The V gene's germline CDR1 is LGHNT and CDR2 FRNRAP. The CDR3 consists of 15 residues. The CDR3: CASGREDRVYYGYTF. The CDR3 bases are TGTGCTAGTGGACGTGAGGACAGGGTTTACTATGGCTACACCTTC.

As DNA, the CDR3 is TGTGCCTGGAGTGCCTCCTGGGTGCAGGGCGTCGGGTATGGCTACACCTTC. Translating it yields CAWSASWVQGVGYGYTF. V gene TRBV30 combines with J gene TRBJ1-2; D possibly corresponds to TRBD1 (5 bases). Trimming took 1 base from V and 5 from J, leaving 23 bases between them. Germline CDR1 reads GTSNPN; CDR2 reads SVGIG (reference sequence). This CDR3 is built from 17 residues.

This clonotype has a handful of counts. The CDR3, as DNA: TGCGCCAGCAAAGGGGAGGCCCTCTACGAGCAGTACTTC. Its protein is CASKGEALYEQYF. The chain links TRBV5-1 to TRBJ2-7; perhaps TRBD2 as D (6 bases). Trimming stripped 6 bases from V and 3 bases from J, with 13 bases between. The CDR3 contains 13 residues. The germline gives CDR1 SGHRS, CDR2 YFSETQ.

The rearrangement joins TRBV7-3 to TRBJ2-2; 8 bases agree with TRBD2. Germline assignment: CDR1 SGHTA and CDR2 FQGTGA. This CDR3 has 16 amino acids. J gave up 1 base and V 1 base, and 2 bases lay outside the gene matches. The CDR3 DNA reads TGTGCCAGCAGCTTAATCCGGGGGGGGAACACCGGGGAGCTGTTTTTT. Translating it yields CASSLIRGGNTGELFF.

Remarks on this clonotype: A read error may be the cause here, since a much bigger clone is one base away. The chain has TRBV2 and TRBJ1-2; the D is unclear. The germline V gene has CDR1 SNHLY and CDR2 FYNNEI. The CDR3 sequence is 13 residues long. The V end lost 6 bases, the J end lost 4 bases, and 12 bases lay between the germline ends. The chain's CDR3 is CASSGRVSYGYTF. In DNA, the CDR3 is TGTGCCAGCAGCGGACGGGTGTCCTATGGCTACACCTTC.

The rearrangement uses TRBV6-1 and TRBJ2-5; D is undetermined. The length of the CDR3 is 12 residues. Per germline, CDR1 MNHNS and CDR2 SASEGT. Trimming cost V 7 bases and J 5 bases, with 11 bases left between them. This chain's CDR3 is CASTHPPETQYF. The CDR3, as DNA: TGTGCCAGCACCCACCCCCCGGAGACCCAGTACTTC.

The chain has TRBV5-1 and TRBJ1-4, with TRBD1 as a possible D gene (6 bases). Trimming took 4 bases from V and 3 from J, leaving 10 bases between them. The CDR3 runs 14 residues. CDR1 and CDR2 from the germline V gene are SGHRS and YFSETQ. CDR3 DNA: TGCGCCAGCAGCCTGGACAGATCTAATGAAAAACTGTTTTTT. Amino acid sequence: CASSLDRSNEKLFF.

CDR3 sequence: CASSLTRTLNEKLFF. The CDR3 nucleotides read TGTGCCAGCAGCTTAACCCGGACACTTAATGAAAAACTGTTTTTT. The rearrangement uses TRBV7-6 and TRBJ1-4, with a possible D match to TRBD1 (5 bases). Germline CDR1 is SGHVS and CDR2 is FNYEAQ. V was clipped by 2 bases and J by 4 bases, with 11 bases between them. This CDR3 is built from 15 residues.

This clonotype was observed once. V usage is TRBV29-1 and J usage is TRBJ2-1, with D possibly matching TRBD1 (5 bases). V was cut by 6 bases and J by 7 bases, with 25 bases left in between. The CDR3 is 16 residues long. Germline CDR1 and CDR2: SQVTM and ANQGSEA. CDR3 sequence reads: CSVEIYQPTQGNEQFF. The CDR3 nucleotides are TGCAGCGTGGAGATCTACCAACCCACCCAGGGAAATGAGCAGTTCTTC.

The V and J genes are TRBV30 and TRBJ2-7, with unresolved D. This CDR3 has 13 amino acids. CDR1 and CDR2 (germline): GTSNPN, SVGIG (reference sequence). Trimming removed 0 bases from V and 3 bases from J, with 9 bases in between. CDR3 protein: CAWSVRALYEQYF. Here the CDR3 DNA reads TGTGCCTGGAGTGTACGGGCCCTCTACGAGCAGTACTTC.

CDR3 loop: CSVEGLAGGPGETQYF. The CDR3, as DNA: TGCAGCGTTGAAGGACTAGCGGGAGGGCCTGGAGAGACCCAGTACTTC. The chain employs TRBV29-1 and TRBJ2-5; 14 bases map to TRBD2. Germline V gene lookup returns CDR1 SQVTM and CDR2 ANQGSEA. J was trimmed by 4 bases and V by 1 base; bases with no gene match: 5. This CDR3 has 16 residues. Complete variable domain (other parts from reference TRBV29-1 and TRBJ2-5): SAVISQKPSRDICQRGTSLTIQCQVDSQVTMMFWYRQQPGQSLTLIATANQGSEATYESGFVIDKFPISRPNLTFSTLTVSNMSPEDSSIYLCSVEGLAGGPGETQYFGPGTRLLVL.

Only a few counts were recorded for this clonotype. CDR3 region: CASSPIGGSGQPQHF. In DNA form, the CDR3 reads TGTGCCAGCAGCCCAATCGGGGGTTCTGGACAGCCCCAGCATTTT. The chain is built from TRBV7-8 and TRBJ1-5; D perhaps matches TRBD1 (5 bases). Germline V gene sequence: CDR1 SGHVS, CDR2 FQNEAQ. Trimming cost V 5 bases and J 7 bases, with 18 bases left between them. The length of the CDR3 is 15 residues.